The 26 T cell receptor beta chains presented below share a single source sample, sequenced in a study of blood T cell repertoires in COVID-19. Generated by immunoSEQ multiplex PCR, the TCRdb table keeps only in-frame clones and is missing some. This repertoire shows 200,000 to 250,000 clones, 82% found once; its top ten account for roughly 3.5%. The sequenced sample consisted of PBMCs or T cells enriched from blood (not recorded which). These receptor sequences come from a woman aged 60-75 years who had recovered from COVID-19.

The chain joins TRBV11-2 to TRBJ2-1; 8 bases are a match to TRBD2. V was pared by 2 bases and J by 4 bases, with 4 bases of the junction left unmatched. The CDR3 is made up of 15 amino acids. Germline V gene lookup returns CDR1 SGHAT and CDR2 FQNNGV. The CDR3 DNA reads TGTGCCAGCAGCTTAAGGCGGGGGGCGTACAATGAGCAGTTCTTC. It is translated as CASSLRRGAYNEQFF.

The J gene is TRBJ2-3, the V gene TRBV5-6, with D unresolved. This CDR3 is built from 15 residues. The ends were cut back, 5 bases at V and 2 bases at J, with 15 bases in the middle. Germline V gives CDR1 SGHDT, CDR2 YYEEEE. The CDR3 sequence is CASSLESLYTDTQYF. In nucleotides, the CDR3 is TGTGCCAGCAGTCTAGAGAGCCTCTACACAGATACGCAGTATTTT.

This clone was counted a few times. The sample contains more than one DNA sequence encoding this CDR3. The V gene is TRBV6-5, the J gene TRBJ1-2, with TRBD1 matching 12 bases. The CDR3 extends over 15 amino acids. J lost 2 bases, V lost 5 bases, and 3 bases had no gene match. In germline, CDR1 is MNHEY, CDR2 SVGAGI. The CDR3 DNA reads as TGTGCCAGCAGTCGGGACAGGGGGCTCAACTATGGCTACACCTTC. It translates to CASSRDRGLNYGYTF.

The CDR3 spells CATTGGYTEAFF. DNA for the CDR3: TGTGCCACCACGGGGGGGTACACTGAAGCTTTCTTT. The chain carries TRBV10-3 and TRBJ1-1; D might be TRBD1 (5 bases). Germline values: CDR1 ENHRY, CDR2 SYGVKD. Trimming shortened V by 10 bases and J by 3 bases, and 12 bases separated the two germline ends. The CDR3 extends over 12 amino acids.

V and J are TRBV19 and TRBJ1-5; no definite D call. Trimming pared 2 bases from V and 2 bases from J, leaving 16 bases between. CDR1 LNHDA and CDR2 SQIVND come from the germline V gene (reference sequence). The CDR3 runs to 17 residues. The CDR3 loop is CASSIRNFAEGNQPQHF. The CDR3 region has the DNA TGTGCCAGTAGTATAAGAAACTTCGCTGAGGGCAATCAGCCCCAGCATTTT.

This clone appeared many times. The rearrangement joins TRBV5-1 to TRBJ2-2; 11 bases fit TRBD2. The trim removed 4 bases at V and 1 base at J, leaving 21 bases unmatched. This CDR3 has 22 amino acids. Germline assignment: CDR1 SGHRS and CDR2 YFSETQ. Written as DNA, the CDR3 is TGCGCCAGCAGCGTGGTAGCCGGGACTAGCGGCCAGAGGCATGGGAACACCGGGGAGCTGTTTTTT. Protein product: CASSVVAGTSGQRHGNTGELFF.

The rearrangement uses TRBV29-1 and TRBJ1-5, with 10 nucleotides matching TRBD1. The germline CDR1 and CDR2 sequences are SQVTM and ANQGSEA. The ends lost 4 bases at V and 4 bases at J; junction bases unmatched: 1. The CDR3 has 13 residues. The DNA for the CDR3 is TGCAGCGTTGCGGGACAGGGGAATCAGCCCCAGCATTTT. Its translation is CSVAGQGNQPQHF.

The genes are TRBV19 and TRBJ2-6; D may be TRBD1 (6 bases). V lost 6 bases, J lost 0 bases, and 15 bases lay in between. The CDR3 loop spans 17 amino acids. The germline CDR1 and CDR2 sequences are LNHDA and SQIVND (reference sequence). For the CDR3, the DNA is TGTGCCAGTAGCCTTTCGGGACAAGACTCTGGGGCCAACGTCCTGACTTTC. This encodes CASSLSGQDSGANVLTF. The full variable domain, completed using reference TRBV19 and TRBJ2-6, is DGGITQSPKYLFRKEGQNVTLSCEQNLNHDAMYWYRQDPGQGLRLIYYSQIVNDFQKGDIAEGYSVSREKKESFPLTVTSAQKNPTAFYLCASSLSGQDSGANVLTFGAGSRLTVL.

This rearrangement joins TRBV10-1 to TRBJ2-7; D possibly corresponds to TRBD2 (5 bases). The CDR3 totals 14 residues. Looked up from germline, CDR1 is WNHNN and CDR2 is SYGVQD (reference sequence). V lost 3 bases and J lost 6, with 15 bases in between. The CDR3 region has the DNA TGCGCCAGCAGTGATGTGGGAGAGGGTTCCGAGCAGTACTTC. It codes for CASSDVGEGSEQYF.

The rearrangement uses TRBV5-4 and TRBJ2-5, with 8 bases lining up with TRBD1. This CDR3 comprises 14 residues. CDR1 SGHNT and CDR2 YYREEE come from the germline V gene (reference sequence). V lost 3 bases and J lost 1; bases outside the gene matches: 2. CDR3 sequence (DNA): TGTGCCAGCAGCTGGGGACAGGTCCAAGAGACCCAGTACTTC. Amino acids: CASSWGQVQETQYF. The entire variable domain, with the rest obtained from reference TRBV5-4 and TRBJ2-5, is as follows: ETGVTQSPTHLIKTRGQQVTLRCSSQSGHNTVSWYQQALGQGPQFIFQYYREEENGRGNFPPRFSGLQFPNYSSELNVNALELDDSALYLCASSWGQVQETQYFGPGTRLLVL.

J is TRBJ2-7 and V is TRBV13; 13 bases line up with TRBD2. Trimming at V came to 5 bases and at J to 3 bases, leaving 7 bases not matched to a gene. This CDR3 has 16 residues. CDR1 and CDR2 (germline): PRHDT, FYEKMQ (reference sequence). Written as DNA, the CDR3 is TGTGCCAGCAGCCCGCGGACTAGCGGGAGCCACTACGAGCAGTACTTC. It specifies CASSPRTSGSHYEQYF.

This clone was picked up one time. The genes are TRBV6-5 and TRBJ2-1, with TRBD2 matching over 12 bases. The junction had 3 bases not matched to a gene; V was cut back by 8 bases and J by 4 bases. This CDR3 spans 14 amino acids. CDR1 and CDR2 (germline): MNHEY, SVGAGI. For the CDR3, the DNA is TGTGCCAGCCAGACTAGCGGGAGATACAATGAGCAGTTCTTC. Translating it yields CASQTSGRYNEQFF.

The chain carries TRBV2 and TRBJ2-1; D is perhaps TRBD2 (6 bases). The CDR3 totals 19 residues. Germline CDR1 reads SNHLY; CDR2 reads FYNNEI. Trimming pared 6 bases from V and 2 bases from J, leaving 26 bases between. The CDR3, as DNA: TGTGCCAGCAGCCCACCCTCGCGGGGAGTGACAAGCACCTACAATGAGCAGTTCTTC. Translated, it gives CASSPPSRGVTSTYNEQFF.

The J gene is TRBJ2-7, the V gene TRBV6-2 or TRBV6-3; 11 nucleotides line up with TRBD1. The CDR3 spans 16 residues. Per the germline V gene, CDR1 is MNHEY and CDR2 is SVGEGT. V lost 4 bases to trimming and J lost 2 bases; unmatched junction nucleotides: 7. The CDR3 loop is CASSSLRTGGTYEQYF. For the CDR3, the DNA is TGTGCCAGCAGTTCCCTTCGGACAGGGGGCACCTACGAGCAGTACTTC.

Details on this clone: With a much larger clone just one base away, this may be a read error. The CDR3 loop reads CASSPGLAGYEQYF. The CDR3, as DNA: TGTGCCAGCAGCCCGGGACTAGCGGGGTACGAGCAGTACTTC. The chain uses TRBV28 and TRBJ2-7; 13 bases line up with TRBD2. J lost 4 bases, V lost 6 bases, and 3 bases had no gene match. This CDR3 has 14 residues. CDR1 is MDHEN, CDR2 SYDVKM, per germline.

On this clone: The junction does not match germline at one end; this may be a read error. V usage is TRBV7-9 and J usage is TRBJ1-3, with D hard to call. This CDR3 is built from 11 residues. Per germline, CDR1 SEHNR and CDR2 FQNEAQ (reference sequence). CDR3 region: CASSSRNTIYF. In DNA form, the CDR3 reads TGTGCCAGCAGCTCTCGAAACACCATATATTTT.

The genes are TRBV19 and TRBJ2-1; TRBD2 aligns across 8 bases. The CDR3 length is 14 residues. J was trimmed by 9 bases and V by 1 base; bases with no gene match: 5. CDR1 and CDR2 (germline): LNHDA, SQIVND (reference sequence). Written as DNA, the CDR3 is TGTGCCAGTAGTATAGTCGGGGGGGGAACTGAGCAGTTCTTC. Protein product: CASSIVGGGTEQFF.

The chain employs TRBV2 and TRBJ2-1, with 9 bases lining up with TRBD2. The CDR3 covers 14 residues. The germline V gene encodes CDR1 SNHLY and CDR2 FYNNEI. The ends lost 4 bases at V and 7 bases at J; junction bases unmatched: 5. The CDR3 sequence is CASSVAGEENEQFF. CDR3 nucleotides: TGTGCCAGCAGTGTAGCGGGAGAGGAGAATGAGCAGTTCTTC.

This chain joins TRBV29-1 and TRBJ1-2; D unresolved. This CDR3 is built from 14 residues. Trimming removed 5 bases at V and 7 bases at J, with 20 bases between. The germline CDR1 and CDR2 sequences are SQVTM and ANQGSEA. CDR3 loop: CSVLPQPAAGGYTF. The DNA of the CDR3 is TGCAGCGTTTTACCCCAACCCGCAGCGGGTGGCTACACCTTC.

V usage is TRBV11-2 and J usage is TRBJ2-1; weak D call: TRBD2 (7 bases). The V gene's germline CDR1 is SGHAT and CDR2 FQNNGV. Trimming cost V 4 bases and J 9 bases, with 19 bases left between them. CDR3 length equals 15 residues. CDR3 in DNA: TGTGCCAGCAGCTGGGGTCTAGCGGAGGGGGGTGAGCAGTTCTTC. Encoded protein: CASSWGLAEGGEQFF.

This sequence joins TRBV11-1 and TRBJ1-2; D call uncertain. Germline lookup yields CDR1 SGHAT and CDR2 FQDESV (reference sequence). V was cut by 5 bases and J by 2 bases, with 18 bases left in between. The CDR3 covers 16 residues. CDR3 sequence reads: CASSIRGSQFNYGYTF. The CDR3, as DNA: TGTGCCAGCAGCATCCGAGGGTCTCAATTCAACTATGGCTACACCTTC.

The chain is built from TRBV30 and TRBJ2-1, with D perhaps matching TRBD1 (5 bases). The V end was cut by 1 base, the J end by 0 bases, with 10 bases between. The CDR3 sequence is 15 residues long. Germline CDR1 GTSNPN, CDR2 SVGIG (reference sequence). The DNA of the CDR3 is TGTGCCTGGAGTGGGACAAATCACTCCTACAATGAGCAGTTCTTC. This translates into CAWSGTNHSYNEQFF.

The CDR3: CASSLAAGRGDWNEQFF. For the CDR3, the DNA is TGTGCCAGCAGCTTAGCCGCCGGCCGGGGTGATTGGAATGAGCAGTTCTTC. The V gene is TRBV7-2, the J gene TRBJ2-1; D is perhaps TRBD2 (5 bases). CDR1 and CDR2 from the germline V gene are SGHTA and FQGNSA. Trimming removed 0 bases at V and 7 bases at J, with 19 bases between. This CDR3 has 17 residues. The full variable domain, completed using reference TRBV7-2 and TRBJ2-1, is GAGVSQSPSNKVTEKGKDVELRCDPISGHTALYWYRQSLGQGLEFLIYFQGNSAPDKSGLPSDRFSAERTGGSVSTLTIQRTQQEDSAVYLCASSLAAGRGDWNEQFFGPGTRLTVL.

CDR3 loop: CASSSPLGGTMNTEAFF. Written as DNA, the CDR3 is TGTGCCAGCAGTTCCCCCTTAGGGGGTACGATGAACACTGAAGCTTTCTTT. The chain combines TRBV6-2 or TRBV6-3 with TRBJ1-1; D is perhaps TRBD1 (6 bases). The V gene's germline CDR1 is MNHEY and CDR2 SVGEGT. V was clipped by 4 bases and J by 0 bases, with 18 bases between them. The CDR3 contains 17 residues.

The rearrangement uses TRBV4-1 and TRBJ2-7; 8 positions match TRBD1. V lost 4 bases, J lost 4 bases, and 6 bases stayed unmatched. The CDR3 extends over 14 amino acids. Germline CDR1 and CDR2: MGHRA and YSYEKL. This chain's CDR3 is CASSPRDRSYEQYF. CDR3 DNA sequence: TGCGCCAGCAGCCCCCGGGACAGGAGTTACGAGCAGTACTTC.

The rearrangement links TRBV5-5 to TRBJ1-2, with TRBD1 as a possible D gene (6 bases). CDR3 length: 16 residues. Between the trimmed V and J ends, which lost 0 bases and 6 bases, there was a span of 18 bases. CDR1 is SGHKS, CDR2 YYEKEE, per germline (reference sequence). The CDR3 DNA is TGTGCCAGCAGCTTGGGTAGGACGGGACAAGCGCATGGCTACACCTTC. Amino acid sequence: CASSLGRTGQAHGYTF.